The next 2 T cell receptor beta chains were all read from a single sample in a study of T cells after posttransplantation cyclophosphamide. Sampled 1 year posttransplant, controls received myeloablative marrow transplants, methotrexate and a calcineurin inhibitor. The method was immunoSEQ multiplex PCR; TCRdb's version includes in-frame clones alone and lacks a portion of them. The sample yields approximately 20,000 clones, 85% to 90% seen once. The specimen was PBMCs, collected roughly 350 days after allogeneic stem cell transplant with calcineurin inhibitor and methotrexate. All receptors come from a female patient in her 30s who received an allogeneic stem cell transplant from an unrelated donor, was CMV-positive, and had acute and chronic GVHD. The graft donor may account for some of the T cells.

Only a few counts were recorded for this clone. V usage is TRBV19 and J usage is TRBJ2-3; a possible D gene is TRBD2 (6 bases). Trimming took 2 bases from V and 2 from J, leaving 11 bases between them. CDR1 and CDR2 (germline): LNHDA, SQIVND (reference sequence). CDR3 length equals 15 residues. CDR3: CASSIWEAATDTQYF. CDR3 nucleotide sequence: TGTGCCAGTAGTATATGGGAGGCGGCCACAGATACGCAGTATTTT.

This CDR3 reads CAWSTGQESGGYTF. In DNA, the CDR3 is TGTGCCTGGAGTACGGGACAGGAGTCGGGCGGCTACACCTTC. The chain uses TRBV30 and TRBJ1-2, with 8 bases lining up with TRBD1. The CDR3 totals 14 residues. The J segment lost 8 bases and the V segment lost 2 bases, leaving 10 bases of the junction unmatched. Looked up from germline, CDR1 is GTSNPN and CDR2 is SVGIG (reference sequence). The whole variable domain, remainder taken from reference TRBV30 and TRBJ1-2, is SQTIHQWPATLVQPVGSPLSLECTVEGTSNPNLYWYRQAAGRGLQLLFYSVGIGQISSEVPQNLSASRPQDRQFILSSKKLLLSDSGFYLCAWSTGQESGGYTFGSGTRLTVV.